This T cell receptor beta chain was recorded in a study of T-cell memory formation after mild COVID-19. Across the whole study: Largely, the TCR clusters proved donor specific.

With respect to this clonotype: Antigen unknown.

The V end was cut by 6 bases, the J end by 5 bases, with 19 bases between. CDR3 length equals 14 residues. The germline V gene encodes CDR1 DFQATT and CDR2 SNEGSKA (reference sequence). In TCRdb, the 5' RACE reads were re-called with MiXCR into one record per CDR3 protein. Of roughly 110,000 distinct CDR3 sequences in the sample, around 14% are singletons; the top ten hold 30% to 45%. Study-wide results and limits: CM and EM subsets held most contracting CD4+ clones; EMRA held CD8+ ones. Detection of some responders pre-infection suggested pre-existing cross-reactive memory T cells participated. Nothing confirmed that second-wave clones peaking on day 37 were specific for SARS-CoV-2.

This receptor was obtained from a man younger than 30 who had mild COVID-19 (a few samples of this study predate the infection). Cell type and time point are not known. Input material: PBMCs or a T cell subset sorted from them (not recorded which). The genes are TRBV20-1 and TRBJ2-5; unclear D gene. CDR3: CSAPRVITGETQYF. The CDR3 nucleotides read TGCAGTGCCCCTCGGGTTATTACTGGGGAGACCCAGTACTTC.